This entry lists 20 T cell receptor beta chains sequenced from one sample in a study of blood T cell repertoires in COVID-19. The repertoire was sequenced with immunoSEQ multiplex PCR; TCRdb's copy has only in-frame clones and lacks some. The table includes about 220,000 clones, around 82% detected once. Sequencing used peripheral blood. The receptor source for this set is a woman aged 55-69 years with acute or convalescent COVID-19.

CDR3 nucleotide sequence: TGTGCCACCAGCAGAGGACAGGGGTCGACAGATACGCAGTATTTT. Protein product: CATSRGQGSTDTQYF. This chain connects TRBV15 to TRBJ2-3; 8 positions agree with TRBD1. V dropped 1 base and J dropped 3; count of bases not matched to a gene: 3. The germline V gene has CDR1 LNHNV and CDR2 YYDKDF (reference sequence). CDR3 length: 15 residues.

The rearrangement links TRBV7-2 to TRBJ2-1; 8 nucleotides match TRBD2. Germline V gives CDR1 SGHTA, CDR2 FQGNSA. The CDR3 extends over 14 amino acids. J gave up 4 bases and V 5 bases, and 4 bases lay outside the gene matches. The CDR3 here is CASSQGLAYNEQFF. The CDR3 DNA is TGTGCCAGCAGCCAAGGACTAGCTTACAATGAGCAGTTCTTC.

J is TRBJ1-2 and V is TRBV12-3 or TRBV12-4, with 7 positions matching TRBD1. The CDR3 spans 12 residues. With V trimmed by 6 bases and J by 7 bases, 5 bases remained unmatched. Here the CDR3 reads CASRRQGSGYTF. The CDR3 nucleotides are TGTGCCAGCAGACGACAGGGCAGTGGCTACACCTTC.

The chain has TRBV7-3 and TRBJ2-5; TRBD1 agrees at 7 bases. The CDR3 length is 15 residues. Losses at the gene ends were 2 bases for V and 3 bases for J; bases not matched to a gene: 6. From germline, CDR1 is SGHTA and CDR2 FQGTGA. As DNA, the CDR3 is TGTGCCAGCAGCTTACGAGGGGGCCGCGAAGAGACCCAGTACTTC. It codes for CASSLRGGREETQYF.

The chain uses TRBV18 and TRBJ1-1, with a weak D call TRBD1 (5 bases). The CDR3 consists of 17 residues. Trimming took off 3 bases at V and 4 bases at J, with 21 bases between the two ends. CDR1 and CDR2 (germline): KGHSH, LQKENI. The CDR3 sequence: CASSPSGGGLGSTEAFF. The CDR3 region has the DNA TGTGCCAGCTCACCCTCCGGGGGAGGGCTGGGAAGCACTGAAGCTTTCTTT.

This rearrangement joins TRBV5-6 to TRBJ1-2; weak D call: TRBD1 (6 bases). Germline CDR1 reads SGHDT; CDR2 reads YYEEEE. This CDR3 has 16 residues. Between the trimmed V and J ends, which lost 4 bases and 8 bases, there was a span of 24 bases. This chain's CDR3 is CASSVGTNAYSRGYTF. CDR3 DNA: TGTGCCAGCAGCGTCGGGACAAACGCTTACTCTCGGGGCTACACCTTC.

The count of this clone is one. The gene calls are TRBV12-2 and TRBJ1-2; the table's D call of TRBD1 was not tested on the DNA. TRBV12-2 counts as a pseudogene. This CDR3 contains 16 residues. The CDR3 DNA sequence: TGTGCAAGTCGCATTGGTCGACAGGGGTTCTCGTATGGCTACACCTTC. The encoded protein is CASRIGRQGFSYGYTF.

The CDR3 region has the DNA TGTGCCAGCTCACCTAGGGAGGGGCAGCCCCAGCATTTT. Protein sequence: CASSPREGQPQHF. The rearrangement uses TRBV18 and TRBJ1-5; TRBD1 is a possible D gene (5 bases). With 3 bases removed from V and 7 bases from J, the gap between germline ends came to 10 bases. In germline, CDR1 is KGHSH, CDR2 LQKENI. The CDR3 has 13 residues.

This sequence joins TRBV4-2 and TRBJ1-2, with TRBD1 matching over 8 bases. CDR3 length: 18 residues. V trimming: 1 base; J trimming: 4 bases; junction bases outside the gene matches: 14. The V gene's germline CDR1 is LGHNA and CDR2 YNFKEQ. In DNA, the CDR3 is TGTGCCAGCAGCCAAGGAAGGACAGGGCGGCTTGGGAGCTATGGCTACACCTTC. As protein: CASSQGRTGRLGSYGYTF.

The chain uses TRBV5-1 and TRBJ2-7, with TRBD1 as a possible D gene (6 bases). CDR3 length: 14 residues. The germline V gene has CDR1 SGHRS and CDR2 YFSETQ. Trimming stripped 0 bases from V and 5 bases from J, with 12 bases between. This chain's CDR3 is CASSLGGPKDEQYF. The CDR3 DNA sequence: TGCGCCAGCAGCTTGGGGGGGCCTAAGGACGAGCAGTACTTC.

This clone showed up just a few times. J is TRBJ1-1 and V is TRBV27, with 9 bases fitting TRBD1. CDR1 is MNHEY and CDR2 is SMNVEV in the germline V gene (reference sequence). The CDR3 covers 20 residues. The V segment lost 6 bases and the J segment 3 bases; nucleotides outside the gene matches: 23. The CDR3 coding sequence is TGTGCCAGCAGGAAAGACTACCGACCGGGACAGGGTTTCGGGGACACTGAAGCTTTCTTT. Amino acids: CASRKDYRPGQGFGDTEAFF.

This clone was seen once. The chain uses TRBV5-1 and TRBJ1-6; D unclear. The CDR3 spans 15 residues. V shed 2 bases and J shed 5 bases, with 11 bases lying between them. The V gene's germline CDR1 is SGHRS and CDR2 YFSETQ. CDR3 nucleotides: TGCGCCAGCAGCTTACAAGCGGGGAATAATTCACCCCTCCACTTT. Protein sequence: CASSLQAGNNSPLHF.

CDR3 DNA sequence: TGCGCCAGCAGCCCGCGAGGACAGCTCCCCGAGGATGGCTACACCTTC. Amino acid sequence: CASSPRGQLPEDGYTF. The chain has TRBV5-1 and TRBJ1-2; D is possibly TRBD1 (6 bases). V lost 4 bases and J lost 6, with 22 bases in between. The germline CDR1 and CDR2 sequences are SGHRS and YFSETQ. The CDR3 extends over 16 amino acids.

The chain links TRBV5-1 to TRBJ1-1, with 12 positions matching TRBD1. CDR3 size: 16 residues. The germline gives CDR1 SGHRS, CDR2 YFSETQ. V shed 4 bases and J 5 bases; nucleotides not matched to a gene: 9. This CDR3 is CASSLTGTGGKTEAFF. The DNA of the CDR3 is TGCGCCAGCAGCCTTACCGGGACAGGGGGCAAGACTGAAGCTTTCTTT. Drawing the rest from reference TRBV5-1 and TRBJ1-1, the complete variable domain is KAGVTQTPRYLIKTRGQQVTLSCSPISGHRSVSWYQQTPGQGLQFLFEYFSETQRNKGNFPGRFSGRQFSNSRSEMNVSTLELGDSALYLCASSLTGTGGKTEAFFGQGTRLTVV.

The rearrangement joins TRBV7-9 to TRBJ1-2; 9 nucleotides line up with TRBD1. The CDR3 sequence is 14 residues long. CDR1 is SEHNR, CDR2 FQNEAQ, per germline (reference sequence). After removal of 5 bases from V and 4 bases from J, the junction contained 5 bases not matched to a gene. CDR3 region: CASSRDRASYGYTF. The CDR3 DNA follows: TGTGCCAGCAGCAGGGACAGGGCTAGCTATGGCTACACCTTC.

V gene TRBV19 combines with J gene TRBJ2-1, with TRBD1 as a possible D gene (6 bases). Trimming stripped 7 bases from V and 1 base from J, with 11 bases between. The CDR3 has 14 amino acids. CDR1 is LNHDA, CDR2 SQIVND, per germline (reference sequence). CDR3 DNA: TGTGCCAGTAAGGACAGACTATCCTACAATGAGCAGTTCTTC. Translating gives CASKDRLSYNEQFF.

A single count supports this clone. J is TRBJ1-4 and V is TRBV5-1; 7 bases line up with TRBD1. This CDR3 has 15 residues. Germline V gene lookup returns CDR1 SGHRS and CDR2 YFSETQ. Unmatched junction bases numbered 3, after V lost 0 bases and J lost 4 bases. CDR3 in DNA: TGCGCCAGCAGCTTGGGGGGACAGAATAATGAAAAACTGTTTTTT. It codes for CASSLGGQNNEKLFF.

The chain employs TRBV14 and TRBJ2-4; no reliable D call. The CDR3 runs to 12 residues. Trimming took 1 base from V and 8 from J, leaving 6 bases between them. CDR1 and CDR2 from the germline V gene are SGHDN and FVKESK. The CDR3 DNA is TGTGCCAGCAGCCAAGGGCTTCACATTCAGTACTTC. Translating gives CASSQGLHIQYF.

The rearrangement uses TRBV5-4 and TRBJ1-2; D gene unclear. The CDR3 covers 14 residues. Germline V gene data show CDR1 as SGHNT and CDR2 as YYREEE (reference sequence). Trimming removed 2 bases at V and 2 bases at J, with 10 bases between. This chain's CDR3 is CASSFSEANYGYTF. The CDR3 bases are TGTGCCAGCAGCTTCTCGGAGGCGAACTATGGCTACACCTTC.

The chain combines TRBV7-7 with TRBJ2-5; 10 nucleotides match TRBD1. J lost 4 bases, V lost 5 bases, and 7 bases had no gene match. CDR1 and CDR2 (germline): SSHAT, FNYEAQ (reference sequence). This CDR3 is 15 amino acids long. This chain's CDR3 is CASSPTGQGVETQYF. The CDR3 bases are TGTGCCAGCAGCCCAACAGGACAGGGGGTAGAGACCCAGTACTTC.